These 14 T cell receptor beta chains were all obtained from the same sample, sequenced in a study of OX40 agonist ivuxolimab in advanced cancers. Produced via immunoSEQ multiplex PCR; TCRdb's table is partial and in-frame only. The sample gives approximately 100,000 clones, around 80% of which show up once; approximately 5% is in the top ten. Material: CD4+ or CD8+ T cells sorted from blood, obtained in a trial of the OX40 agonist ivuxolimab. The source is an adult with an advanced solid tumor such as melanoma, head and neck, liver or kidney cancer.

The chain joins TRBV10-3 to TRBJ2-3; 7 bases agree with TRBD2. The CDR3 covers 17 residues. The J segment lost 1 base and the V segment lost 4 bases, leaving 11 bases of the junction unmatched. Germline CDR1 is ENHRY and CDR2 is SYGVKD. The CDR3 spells CAISALLRGGGTDTQYF. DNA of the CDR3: TGTGCCATCAGTGCATTGCTGCGGGGAGGGGGCACAGATACGCAGTATTTT.

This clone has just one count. CDR3 bases: TGCAGCGTAGACGGGCCTCCTGGGGCCAACGTCCTGACTTTC. Encoded protein: CSVDGPPGANVLTF. This chain joins TRBV29-1 and TRBJ2-6; D gene ambiguous. Germline loops: CDR1 SQVTM, CDR2 ANQGSEA. The CDR3 covers 14 residues. V was cut by 6 bases and J by 2 bases, with 11 bases left in between.

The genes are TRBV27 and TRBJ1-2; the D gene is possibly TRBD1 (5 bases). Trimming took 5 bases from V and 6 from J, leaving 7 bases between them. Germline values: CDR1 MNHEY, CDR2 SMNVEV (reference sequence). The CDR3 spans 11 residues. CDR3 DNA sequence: TGTGCCAGCAGTGGGGGAAATGGCTACACCTTC. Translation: CASSGGNGYTF.

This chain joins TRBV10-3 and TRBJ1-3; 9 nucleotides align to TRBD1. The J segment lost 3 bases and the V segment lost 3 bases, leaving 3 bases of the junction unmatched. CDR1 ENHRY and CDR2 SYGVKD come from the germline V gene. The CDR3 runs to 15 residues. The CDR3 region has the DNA TGTGCCATCAGTGAACAGGGGGCGGATGGAAACACCATATATTTT. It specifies CAISEQGADGNTIYF.

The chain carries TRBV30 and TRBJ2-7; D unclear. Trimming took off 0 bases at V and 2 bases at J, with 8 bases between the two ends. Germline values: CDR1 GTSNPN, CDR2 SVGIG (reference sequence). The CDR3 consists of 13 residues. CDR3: CAWSVAATYEQYF. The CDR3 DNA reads TGTGCCTGGAGTGTCGCGGCCACCTACGAGCAGTACTTC.

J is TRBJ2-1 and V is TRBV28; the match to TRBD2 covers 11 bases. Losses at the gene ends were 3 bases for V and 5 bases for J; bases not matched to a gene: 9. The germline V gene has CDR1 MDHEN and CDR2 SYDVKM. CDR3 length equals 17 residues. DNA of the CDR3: TGTGCCAGCAGTTTTGGCCATGGGACTAGCGGCAACAATGAGCAGTTCTTC. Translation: CASSFGHGTSGNNEQFF.

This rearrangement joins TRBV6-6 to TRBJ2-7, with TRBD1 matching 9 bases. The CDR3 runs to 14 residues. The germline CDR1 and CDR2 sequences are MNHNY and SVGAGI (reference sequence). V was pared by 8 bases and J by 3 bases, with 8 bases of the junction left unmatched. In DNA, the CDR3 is TGTGCCAGCCGTACGGGACAGGGTATCTACGAGCAGTACTTC. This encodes CASRTGQGIYEQYF.

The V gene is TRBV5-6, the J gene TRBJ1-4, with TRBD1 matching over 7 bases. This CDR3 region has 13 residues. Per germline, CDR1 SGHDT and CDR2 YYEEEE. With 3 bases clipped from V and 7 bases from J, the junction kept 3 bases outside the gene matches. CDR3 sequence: CASSWGQPEKLFF. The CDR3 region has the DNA TGTGCCAGCAGCTGGGGACAGCCTGAAAAACTGTTTTTT. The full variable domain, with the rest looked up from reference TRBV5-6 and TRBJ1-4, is DAGVTQSPTHLIKTRGQQVTLRCSPKSGHDTVSWYQQALGQGPQFIFQYYEEEERQRGNFPDRFSGHQFPNYSSELNVNALLLGDSALYLCASSWGQPEKLFFGSGTQLSVL.

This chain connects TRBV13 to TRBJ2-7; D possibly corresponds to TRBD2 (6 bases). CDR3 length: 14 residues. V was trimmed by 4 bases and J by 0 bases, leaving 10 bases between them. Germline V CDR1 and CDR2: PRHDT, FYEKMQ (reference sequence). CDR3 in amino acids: CASSWLAASYEQYF. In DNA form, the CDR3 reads TGTGCCAGCAGCTGGTTAGCGGCCTCCTACGAGCAGTACTTC.

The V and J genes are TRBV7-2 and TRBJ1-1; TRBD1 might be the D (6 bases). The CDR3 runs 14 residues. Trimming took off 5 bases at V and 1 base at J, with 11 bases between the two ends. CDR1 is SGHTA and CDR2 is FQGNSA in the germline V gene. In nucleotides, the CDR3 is TGTGCCAGCAGCCCCGCGGGGGCGAACACTGAAGCTTTCTTT. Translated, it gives CASSPAGANTEAFF.

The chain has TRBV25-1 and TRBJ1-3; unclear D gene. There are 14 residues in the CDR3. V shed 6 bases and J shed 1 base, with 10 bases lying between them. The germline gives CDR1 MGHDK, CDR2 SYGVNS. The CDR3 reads CASSRSGSGNTIYF. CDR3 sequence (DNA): TGTGCCAGCAGCAGATCCGGATCTGGAAACACCATATATTTT.

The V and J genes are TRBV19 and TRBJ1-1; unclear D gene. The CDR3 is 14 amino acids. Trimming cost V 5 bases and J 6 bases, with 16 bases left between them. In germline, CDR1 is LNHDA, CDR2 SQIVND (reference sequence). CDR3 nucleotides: TGTGCCAGTAGTGACGGAGGTTCTTGGGCTGAAGCTTTCTTT. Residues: CASSDGGSWAEAFF.

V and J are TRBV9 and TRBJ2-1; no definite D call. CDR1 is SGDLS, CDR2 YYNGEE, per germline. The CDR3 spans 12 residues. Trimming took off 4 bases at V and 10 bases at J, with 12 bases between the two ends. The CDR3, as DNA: TGTGCCAGCAGCCCTAATCGTAAGGAGCAGTTCTTC. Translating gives CASSPNRKEQFF.

CDR3 DNA sequence: TGCGCCAGCAGCCAAGACCAGCCAGTGAGAATCACCGGGGAGCTGTTTTTT. Translation: CASSQDQPVRITGELFF. This sequence joins TRBV4-3 and TRBJ2-2, with unresolved D. The germline V and J ends were trimmed by 0 bases and 4 bases, with 15 bases remaining between them. Per germline, CDR1 LGHNA and CDR2 YSLEER. CDR3 length: 17 amino acids.